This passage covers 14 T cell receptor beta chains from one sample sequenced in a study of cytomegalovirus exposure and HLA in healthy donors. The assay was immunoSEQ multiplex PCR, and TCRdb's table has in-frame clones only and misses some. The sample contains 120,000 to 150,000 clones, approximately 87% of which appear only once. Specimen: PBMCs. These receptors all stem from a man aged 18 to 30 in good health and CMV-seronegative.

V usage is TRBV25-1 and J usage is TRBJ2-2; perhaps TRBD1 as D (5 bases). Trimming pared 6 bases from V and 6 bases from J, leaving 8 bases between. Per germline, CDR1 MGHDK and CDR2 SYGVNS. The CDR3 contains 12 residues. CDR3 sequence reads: CASSPGSGELFF. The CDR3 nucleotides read TGTGCCAGCAGCCCAGGGTCCGGGGAGCTGTTTTTT.

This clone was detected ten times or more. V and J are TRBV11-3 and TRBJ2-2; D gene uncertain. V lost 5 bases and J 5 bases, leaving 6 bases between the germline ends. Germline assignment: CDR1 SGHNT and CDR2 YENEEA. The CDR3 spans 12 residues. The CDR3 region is CASSPLTGELFF. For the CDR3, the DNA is TGTGCCAGCAGCCCTCTAACCGGGGAGCTGTTTTTT. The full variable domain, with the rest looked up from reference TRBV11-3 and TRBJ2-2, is EAGVVQSPRYKIIEKKQPVAFWCNPISGHNTLYWYLQNLGQGPELLIRYENEEAVDDSQLPKDRFSAERLKGVDSTLKIQPAELGDSAVYLCASSPLTGELFFGEGSRLTVL.

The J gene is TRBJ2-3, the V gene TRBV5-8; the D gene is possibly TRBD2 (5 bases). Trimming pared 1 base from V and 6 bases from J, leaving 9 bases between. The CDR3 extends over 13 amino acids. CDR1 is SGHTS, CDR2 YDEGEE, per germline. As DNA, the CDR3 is TGTGCCAGCAGCTTGCTAGCTATGGATACGCAGTATTTT. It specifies CASSLLAMDTQYF.

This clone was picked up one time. The CDR3 loop reads CASSFRGSNTDTQYF. CDR3 coding DNA: TGTGCCAGCAGTTTCAGGGGCTCCAACACAGATACGCAGTATTTT. The V call is TRBV27, the J call TRBJ2-3, with D perhaps matching TRBD1 (6 bases). Germline V CDR1 and CDR2: MNHEY, SMNVEV (reference sequence). Deletions cut 3 bases from V and 2 bases from J, with 12 bases between. The CDR3 is 15 residues long.

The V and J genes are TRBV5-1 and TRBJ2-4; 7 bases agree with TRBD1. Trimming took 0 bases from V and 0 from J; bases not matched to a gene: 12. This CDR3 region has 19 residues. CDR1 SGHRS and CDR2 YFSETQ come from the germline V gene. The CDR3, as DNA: TGCGCCAGCAGCTTGGGTGATCCGGGACAGCTTCTAGCCAAAAACATTCAGTACTTC. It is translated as CASSLGDPGQLLAKNIQYF.

CDR3 loop: CASSLNPQNAETQYF. In DNA, the CDR3 is TGCGCCAGCAGCTTGAATCCTCAGAACGCAGAGACCCAGTACTTC. The chain combines TRBV5-1 with TRBJ2-5; no reliable D call. CDR1 SGHRS and CDR2 YFSETQ come from the germline V gene. This CDR3 region has 15 residues. V shed 1 base and J shed 4 bases, with 14 bases lying between them.

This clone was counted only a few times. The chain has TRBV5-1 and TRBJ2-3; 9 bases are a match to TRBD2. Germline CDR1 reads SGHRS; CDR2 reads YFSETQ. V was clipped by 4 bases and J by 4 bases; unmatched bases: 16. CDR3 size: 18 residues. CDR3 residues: CASSPAGVGGGGPDTQYF. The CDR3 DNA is TGCGCCAGCAGCCCGGCGGGTGTAGGCGGGGGGGGGCCAGATACGCAGTATTTT.

The CDR3: CASSLEGTRAAGANVLTF. CDR3 in DNA: TGTGCCAGCAGCTTGGAAGGGACACGCGCCGCTGGGGCCAACGTCCTGACTTTC. The chain is built from TRBV5-6 and TRBJ2-6, with D perhaps matching TRBD1 (6 bases). CDR3 length: 18 amino acids. CDR1 and CDR2 from the germline V gene are SGHDT and YYEEEE. V was pared by 0 bases and J by 2 bases, with 15 bases between.

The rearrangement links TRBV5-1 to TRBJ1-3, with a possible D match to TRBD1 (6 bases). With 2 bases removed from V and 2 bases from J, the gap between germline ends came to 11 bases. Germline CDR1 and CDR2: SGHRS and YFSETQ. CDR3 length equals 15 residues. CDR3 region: CASSLQGVTGNTIYF. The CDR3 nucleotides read TGCGCCAGCAGCTTACAGGGTGTGACTGGAAACACCATATATTTT.

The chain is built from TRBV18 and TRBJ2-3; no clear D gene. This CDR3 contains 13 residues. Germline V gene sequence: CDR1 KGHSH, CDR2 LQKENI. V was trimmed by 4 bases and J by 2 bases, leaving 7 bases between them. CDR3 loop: CASSLLDTDTQYF. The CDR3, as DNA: TGTGCCAGCTCACTACTTGACACAGATACGCAGTATTTT. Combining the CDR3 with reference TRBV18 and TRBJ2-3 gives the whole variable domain NAGVMQNPRHLVRRRGQEARLRCSPMKGHSHVYWYRQLPEEGLKFMVYLQKENIIDESGMPKERFSAEFPKEGPSILRIQQVVRGDSAAYFCASSLLDTDTQYFGPGTRLTVL.

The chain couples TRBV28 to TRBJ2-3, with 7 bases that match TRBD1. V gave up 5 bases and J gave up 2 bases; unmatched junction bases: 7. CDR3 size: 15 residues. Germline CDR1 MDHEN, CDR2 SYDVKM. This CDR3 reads CASSPGQDFTDTQYF. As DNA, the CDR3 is TGTGCCAGCAGTCCAGGACAGGATTTCACAGATACGCAGTATTTT.

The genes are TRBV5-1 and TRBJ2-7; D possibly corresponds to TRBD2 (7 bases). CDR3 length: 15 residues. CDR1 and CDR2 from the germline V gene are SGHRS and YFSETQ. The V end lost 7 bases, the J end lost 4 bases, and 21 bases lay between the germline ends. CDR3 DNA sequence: TGCGCCAGCCAGATTGGAGGGGGGGCTCGTTACGAGCAGTACTTC. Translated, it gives CASQIGGGARYEQYF.

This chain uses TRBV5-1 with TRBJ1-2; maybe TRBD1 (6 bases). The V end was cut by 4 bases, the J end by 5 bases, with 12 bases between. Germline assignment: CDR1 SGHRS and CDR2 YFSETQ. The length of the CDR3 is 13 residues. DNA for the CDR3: TGCGCCAGCAGCCCCCGGGACACTTATGGCTACACCTTC. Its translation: CASSPRDTYGYTF.

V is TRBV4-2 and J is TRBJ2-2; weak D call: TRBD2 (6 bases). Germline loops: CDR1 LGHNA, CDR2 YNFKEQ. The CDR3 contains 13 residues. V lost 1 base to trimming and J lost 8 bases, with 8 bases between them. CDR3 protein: CASSQGDSGELFF. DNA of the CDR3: TGTGCCAGCAGCCAAGGGGACTCTGGGGAGCTGTTTTTT.